Described below is a single T cell receptor beta chain sequence and its context. The germline CDR1 and CDR2 sequences are LGHNA and YNFKEQ. This CDR3 spans 18 amino acids. V was clipped by 4 bases and J by 7 bases; unmatched bases: 15. The study enrolled ophthalmopathy donors with moderate-to-severe activity, CAS ≥3, NOSPECS ≥4 and duration under 3 months. The PBMCs had their origin in 10 ml of fresh peripheral blood. RNA transcripts provided the template for amplifying TCR beta CDR3 regions. The workflow started with a first-round RT-PCR run with HTBI primers and then moved on to a second-round multiplex PCR. TCRdb used MiXCR to reprocess the multiplex PCR reads, holding one entry per CDR3 protein. The data show hundreds of thousands of distinct CDR3 sequences, with over 40% seen just once and roughly 3% held by the top ten. This sample was included in a study of Graves' ophthalmopathy and Graves' hyperthyroidism.

Material: peripheral blood. The V and J genes are TRBV4-2 and TRBJ2-1; TRBD1 matches 11 bases. The receptor was derived from an adult man with Graves' ophthalmopathy. The CDR3 is CASSPSTFGQGAQNEQFF. DNA of the CDR3: TGTGCCAGCAGCCCCTCAACGTTTGGACAGGGGGCGCAAAATGAGCAGTTCTTC.